This T cell receptor (beta chain) was captured in a study of blood T cells in healthy people across ages. V shed 1 base and J shed 11 bases, with 17 bases lying between them. The CDR3 consists of 14 residues. The use of a sample-barcoded 5' primer and a J-beta primer mix characterized a second PCR of roughly 7 to 11 cycles. The template-switch adaptor was a 5' adaptor with 12 random nucleotides. It tagged each cDNA molecule. No fewer than 3 million CDR3-containing paired-end reads came from each sample. TCRdb reprocessed the 5' RACE reads with MiXCR, giving one entry per CDR3 protein. The table includes around 1,000,000 distinct CDR3 sequences, about 23% detected once. In addition, the sample was reused for a study of T cells of mothers and their children.

This chain uses TRBV12-3 or TRBV12-4 with TRBJ2-5; a possible D gene is TRBD2 (7 bases). The material sequenced was blood. The receptor was isolated from a girl aged 2-15 years in good health. The CDR3 here is CASSLELRGREQYF. CDR3 coding DNA: TGTGCCAGCAGTTTAGAACTGAGGGGGAGGGAGCAGTACTTC.